This T cell receptor (beta chain) was recovered during a study of OX40 agonist ivuxolimab in advanced cancers. Looking at the study overall: Ivuxolimab, which targeted the costimulatory receptor OX40 (CD134), was an agonistic, fully human IgG2 monoclonal antibody. Intravenous ivuxolimab was administered to patients every 2 weeks at six dose levels: 0.01, 0.1, 0.3, 1.5, 3 and 10 mg/kg. A male proportion of roughly 85% and a mean age of approximately 62 years, ranging from about 20 to 85, were recorded for the dose-escalation cohort. The monotherapy dose-escalation portion (N of about 57 patients) of the phase I ivuxolimab trial is reported in the paper. Among the approximately 54 dose-escalation patients, around 19 had hepatocellular carcinoma, roughly 15 melanoma, 9 renal cell carcinoma and 9 head and neck cancer. The point of sequencing TCRbeta in the periphery was to test whether ivuxolimab changed TCR sequence diversity and drove clonal T-cell expansion. Patients were allowed to have had prior anti-PD-1, anti-PD-L1 or anti-CTLA-4 therapy, and more than 35% of the dose-escalation patients had been treated with checkpoint inhibitors. Partial responses occurred in three dose-escalation patients: two with cutaneous melanoma and one with hepatocellular carcinoma.

Measured from the cysteine to the phenylalanine, the CDR3 is 13 residues long. The read is trimmed to its CDR3 DNA, 39 bases read in frame from base 1. CDR1 MNHEY and CDR2 SVGAGI were looked up in the germline V gene. Here V drops 5 bases and J drops 6 bases, and the junction holds 3 bases not matched to any gene. To sequence the TCRbeta CDR3 region, genomic DNA was isolated from the sorted cells. The immunoSEQ Assay was used for sequencing of TCRbeta CDR3 regions. The table comes from immuneACCESS by way of TCRdb, which keeps in-frame sequences with V and J called. Part of the clones is missing from these tables; in studies checked, under half for an unresolved V gene and the rest for unknown reasons. This sample comprises around 46,000 clones, roughly nine tenths of them detected only once. Of the sample, around an eighth falls within the top ten clones. Patients with a history of autoimmune disease or receiving systemic immunosuppression were excluded from the trial. Peripheral blood for TCR sequencing was drawn from every dose cohort at baseline, at cycle 4 day 1 and at cycle 7 day 1. The samples were drawn from a first-in-human, open-label, multicenter phase I dose-escalation trial of ivuxolimab. The trial enrolled adults with locally advanced or metastatic head and neck squamous cell, hepatocellular, melanoma or renal cell carcinoma. Before TCR sequencing, CD4+ and CD8+ T cells were separately sorted from peripheral blood.

Notes on this clone: It has no known antigen specificity. No much larger clone is present one base from it, and per-base qualities are unavailable.

The paper's findings and limits, for the study overall: After ivuxolimab, CD8+ T cells had more expanded clones than CD4+ T cells on average. In the 0.1-3.0 mg/kg groups, partial responders had among the lowest normalized peripheral clonal expansion, particularly in CD8+ T cells. Low levels of normalized T-cell clonal expansion were also seen in some patients who did not respond. At doses from 0.1 to 3.0 mg/kg, clonal expansion was seen in both CD4+ and CD8+ blood T cells between baseline and week 6. Antigen specificity was not determined for the clonally expanded peripheral T cells.

The sequencing used CD4+ or CD8+ T cells sorted from blood, collected in a trial of the OX40 agonist ivuxolimab. The source is an adult with an advanced solid tumor such as melanoma, head and neck, liver or kidney cancer. Recombination linked TRBV6-5 to TRBJ1-2; TRBD1 matches 10 bases in the middle. The CDR3 region reads CASSTGTGDGYTF. The nucleotides are TGTGCCAGCAGTACGGGGACAGGGGATGGCTACACCTTC.